A selection of T cell receptor beta chains follows, all from one sample in a study of T cell responses to AZD1222 COVID-19 vaccine. The assay was immunoSEQ multiplex PCR, and TCRdb's table has in-frame clones only and misses some. The sample yields 150,000 or so clones, 90% seen once. The sequences come from peripheral blood, collected 28 days after the second AZD1222 dose. These receptors originate from an adult who received the AZD1222 COVID-19 vaccine. Both conserved end residues are part of each CDR3. D genes are given only for firm matches. Not every row has a clone size; where given, it reads once, few, many or a size class.

V gene	D gene	J gene	clone size	CDR3 protein	CDR3 DNA
TRBV2	TRBD1	TRBJ1-5	-	CASSEQGAEQPQHF	TGTGCCAGCAGTGAACAGGGGGCGGAGCAGCCCCAGCATTTT
TRBV14	TRBD1	TRBJ1-6	-	CASSQGKGADSPLHF	TGTGCCAGCAGCCAAGGAAAGGGGGCGGATTCACCCCTCCACTTT
TRBV7-2	-	TRBJ2-5	-	CASSLELARQETQYF	TGTGCCAGCAGCTTAGAGCTAGCTAGGCAAGAGACCCAGTACTTC
TRBV9	-	TRBJ1-1	-	CASSVAGDGPLQGGGAFF	TGTGCCAGCAGCGTAGCTGGGGACGGACCACTACAGGGCGGGGGGGCTTTCTTT
TRBV28	TRBD1	TRBJ1-5	few	CASRRTGVSNQPQHF	TGTGCCAGCAGGCGAACAGGGGTCAGCAATCAGCCCCAGCATTTT
TRBV11-2	TRBD1	TRBJ2-2	-	CASSLGQGAVGTGELFF	TGTGCCAGCAGCTTAGGGCAGGGGGCGGTGGGCACCGGGGAGCTGTTTTTT
TRBV3-1/TRBV3-2	-	TRBJ2-2	-	CASSGQGRRAGELFF	TGTGCCAGCAGCGGTCAGGGGCGCAGAGCCGGGGAGCTGTTTTTT
TRBV7-9	-	TRBJ2-7	-	CASSLGQGFYEQYF	TGTGCCAGCAGCTTAGGTCAGGGATTCTACGAGCAGTACTTC
TRBV19	-	TRBJ2-3	-	CASSGQTLLSTDTQYF	TGTGCCAGTAGTGGACAAACGCTGCTTAGCACAGATACGCAGTATTTT
TRBV5-8	-	TRBJ1-2	-	CASSFGTTYYGYTF	TGTGCCAGCAGCTTCGGGACAACTTATTATGGCTACACCTTC
TRBV7-9	-	TRBJ2-7	once	CASSFEDRPSYEQYF	TGTGCCAGCAGCTTCGAGGACAGACCCTCCTACGAGCAGTACTTC
TRBV19	TRBD1	TRBJ2-2	-	CASSTKTGTENTGELFF	TGTGCCAGTAGTACAAAAACCGGGACAGAAAACACCGGGGAGCTGTTTTTT
TRBV7-2	-	TRBJ1-5	-	CASSLDRRGTRLVSQHF	TGTGCCAGCAGCTTAGATCGTCGCGGGACACGCTTGGTTTCCCAGCATTTT
TRBV6-5	-	TRBJ2-7	-	CAPRGAEQYF	TGTGCCCCCCGTGGGGCCGAGCAGTACTTC
TRBV5-1	-	TRBJ1-2	-	CASSSFYGYTF	TGCGCCAGCAGCTCCTTTTATGGCTACACCTTC
TRBV21-1	-	TRBJ1-2	-	CASSKKGIGQGDLSYGYTF	TGTGCCAGCAGCAAAAAGGGGATCGGACAGGGGGACCTATCCTATGGCTACACCTTC
TRBV9	-	TRBJ1-3	-	CASSVDSGNTIYF	TGTGCCAGCAGCGTAGACTCTGGAAACACCATATATTTT
TRBV6-5	TRBD1	TRBJ2-7	-	CASRTTGGLIYEQYF	TGTGCCAGCAGGACCACAGGGGGTCTTATCTACGAGCAGTACTTC
TRBV2	TRBD2	TRBJ2-2	once	CASSDQGLAAGELFF	TGTGCCAGCAGTGATCAGGGACTAGCCGCCGGGGAGCTGTTTTTT
TRBV12-3/TRBV12-4	-	TRBJ2-7	once	CASSFHGIEQYF	TGTGCCAGCAGTTTTCACGGAATAGAGCAGTACTTC
TRBV10-3	TRBD1	TRBJ2-6	-	CAISEITGAGANVLTF	TGTGCCATCAGTGAGATAACAGGGGCTGGGGCCAACGTCCTGACTTTC
TRBV12-3/TRBV12-4	-	TRBJ2-7	-	CASSLGSGHEQYF	TGTGCCAGCAGTTTAGGATCGGGCCACGAGCAGTACTTC
TRBV29-1	TRBD1	TRBJ1-2	-	CSAFGQAQRDYGYTF	TGCAGCGCCTTCGGACAGGCGCAAAGGGACTATGGCTACACCTTC
TRBV27	-	TRBJ1-2	-	CASSTQGNGYTF	TGTGCCAGCAGTACTCAGGGGAATGGCTACACCTTC
TRBV4-2	-	TRBJ1-5	once	CASSQDGHHNQPQHF	TGTGCCAGCAGCCAAGATGGACACCACAATCAGCCCCAGCATTTT
TRBV7-2	-	TRBJ1-3	-	CASSSFGGYGNTIYF	TGTGCCAGCAGCTCCTTTGGAGGGTACGGAAACACCATATATTTT
TRBV18	TRBD1	TRBJ2-1	-	CASSPRQGNEQFF	TGTGCCAGCTCACCTCGACAGGGCAATGAGCAGTTCTTC
TRBV2	TRBD2	TRBJ2-5	-	CASSRYSGGGETQYF	TGTGCCAGCAGTCGCTATAGCGGGGGTGGCGAGACCCAGTACTTC
TRBV5-4	-	TRBJ1-2	-	CASSLGQRGSGYTF	TGTGCCAGCAGCTTGGGGCAGAGGGGGAGTGGCTACACCTTC
TRBV25-1	TRBD2	TRBJ2-1	-	CASSELAGDSEQFF	TGTGCCAGCAGTGAACTAGCGGGAGATAGTGAGCAGTTCTTC
TRBV7-9	TRBD1	TRBJ1-2	-	CASSLEDRENLRGYTF	TGTGCCAGCAGCTTAGAAGACAGGGAAAATCTTAGGGGCTACACCTTC
TRBV10-1	TRBD2	TRBJ2-5	once	CASSDSGTSEETQYF	TGCGCCAGCAGTGACTCCGGGACTAGCGAAGAGACCCAGTACTTC
TRBV24-1	-	TRBJ2-2	once	CATNWRRRGNTGELFF	TGTGCCACCAATTGGAGGCGCAGGGGAAACACCGGGGAGCTGTTTTTT
TRBV2	-	TRBJ2-3	once	CASSMGGKGTDTQYF	TGTGCCAGCAGTATGGGGGGCAAGGGCACAGATACGCAGTATTTT
TRBV7-9	TRBD1	TRBJ1-4	-	CASSLRAGGTNEKLFF	TGTGCCAGCAGCTTGAGGGCAGGGGGCACTAATGAAAAACTGTTTTTT